Each of the 15 T cell receptor beta chains below was sequenced from the same sample in a study of blood T cell repertoires in COVID-19. Some clones are missing from TCRdb's copy, which holds only in-frame ones; the method was immunoSEQ multiplex PCR. There are 150,000 to 200,000 clones in the sample; 85% to 90% occur only once, and approximately 11% lies in the top ten. Sequencing was performed on peripheral blood. The receptors derive from a woman in her sixties or seventies with COVID-19, enrolled during active disease.

This clone was seen a handful of times. The genes are TRBV30 and TRBJ1-1; no firm D call. The CDR3 totals 11 residues. From germline, CDR1 is GTSNPN and CDR2 SVGIG (reference sequence). Trimming shortened V by 2 bases and J by 7 bases, and 8 bases separated the two germline ends. In DNA, the CDR3 is TGTGCCTGGAGTTCCCGCGGTGAAGCTTTCTTT. Amino acids: CAWSSRGEAFF.

This rearrangement joins TRBV25-1 to TRBJ1-5, with 9 bases aligning to TRBD1. V dropped 3 bases and J dropped 5; count of bases not matched to a gene: 8. The CDR3 loop spans 16 amino acids. Germline lookup yields CDR1 MGHDK and CDR2 SYGVNS. The CDR3 here is CASSDWGQGSHQPQHF. CDR3 sequence (DNA): TGTGCCAGCAGTGACTGGGGACAGGGATCTCATCAGCCCCAGCATTTT. The variable domain in full, with the rest retrieved from reference TRBV25-1 and TRBJ1-5, is EADIYQTPRYLVIGTGKKITLECSQTMGHDKMYWYQQDPGMELHLIHYSYGVNSTEKGDLSSESTVSRIRTEHFPLTLESARPSHTSQYLCASSDWGQGSHQPQHFGDGTRLSIL.

The rearrangement joins TRBV11-1 to TRBJ1-4; D perhaps matches TRBD1 (5 bases). The CDR3 has 16 amino acids. Germline V gene sequence: CDR1 SGHAT, CDR2 FQDESV (reference sequence). The V gene lost 5 bases and the J gene lost 8 bases, with 21 bases spanning the gap. This CDR3 is CASSNLIDSFSEKLFF. The CDR3 nucleotides read TGTGCCAGCAGCAACCTGATTGACAGTTTTAGCGAAAAACTGTTTTTT.

This chain uses TRBV12-2 with TRBJ2-7; the D call of TRBD2 is as the table states it, not checked on the DNA. TRBV12-2 is a recognized pseudogene. This CDR3 is built from 20 residues. CDR3: CASRLRKLLSSGRARYEQYF. Here the CDR3 DNA reads TGTGCAAGTCGCTTACGCAAACTATTATCTAGCGGGAGGGCGAGGTACGAGCAGTACTTC.

The DNA of the CDR3 is TGTGCCAGCAGCCCGTTGGACGGGGTCGCGGAGACCCAGTACTTC. Its translation: CASSPLDGVAETQYF. The chain carries TRBV3-1 (or the pseudogene TRBV3-2) and TRBJ2-5; possible D gene TRBD2, 5 bases. Germline V gene data show CDR1 as LGHDT and CDR2 as YNNKEL (reference sequence). V was trimmed by 4 bases and J by 5 bases, leaving 17 bases between them. This CDR3 comprises 15 residues.

The chain carries TRBV5-4 and TRBJ1-3; TRBD1 matches at 7 bases. Germline assignment: CDR1 SGHNT and CDR2 YYREEE (reference sequence). The trim removed 5 bases at V and 2 bases at J, leaving 4 bases unmatched. The CDR3 covers 14 residues. This CDR3 reads CASRSDRAGNTIYF. The CDR3 DNA follows: TGTGCCAGCAGATCCGACAGGGCTGGAAACACCATATATTTT.

This clone was counted once. The chain has TRBV4-3 and TRBJ2-7, with a tentative D call TRBD1 (5 bases). This CDR3 spans 17 amino acids. Per the germline V gene, CDR1 is LGHNA and CDR2 is YSLEER. Trimming removed 1 base at V and 2 bases at J, with 18 bases between. The CDR3 spells CASSQGWARGITYEQYF. CDR3 nucleotides: TGCGCCAGCAGCCAAGGTTGGGCAAGGGGCATTACCTACGAGCAGTACTTC.

DNA for the CDR3: TGTGCCAGCAGCGCAGACACGGATGAGCAGTTCTTC. Protein product: CASSADTDEQFF. The chain combines TRBV11-2 with TRBJ2-1; D is undetermined. The V gene's germline CDR1 is SGHAT and CDR2 FQNNGV. The CDR3 is 12 residues long. V was shortened by 5 bases and J by 8 bases, with 10 bases between the two germline ends. The full variable domain, rest sourced from reference TRBV11-2 and TRBJ2-1, is EAGVAQSPRYKIIEKRQSVAFWCNPISGHATLYWYQQILGQGPKLLIQFQNNGVVDDSQLPKDRFSAERLKGVDSTLKIQPAKLEDSAVYLCASSADTDEQFFGPGTRLTVL.

The V gene is TRBV12-3 or TRBV12-4, the J gene TRBJ2-7, with a possible D match to TRBD1 (6 bases). There are 13 residues in the CDR3. V was trimmed by 6 bases and J by 4 bases, leaving 13 bases between them. The CDR3 loop reads CASSQGLGYEQYF. The CDR3, as DNA: TGTGCCAGCAGCCAGGGGTTGGGTTACGAGCAGTACTTC.

This clone was seen once. The chain uses TRBV10-3 and TRBJ2-2; 9 positions match TRBD2. This CDR3 is built from 17 residues. CDR1 is ENHRY and CDR2 is SYGVKD in the germline V gene. V dropped 4 bases and J dropped 4; count of bases not matched to a gene: 10. As DNA, the CDR3 is TGTGCCATCAGTGTTTTCCGGCGGGAGGGCGGCACCGGGGAGCTGTTTTTT. As protein: CAISVFRREGGTGELFF.

The chain is built from TRBV14 and TRBJ2-7; no definite D call. The CDR3 runs to 11 residues. The germline CDR1 and CDR2 sequences are SGHDN and FVKESK. V gave up 3 bases and J gave up 4 bases, with 4 bases separating them. The CDR3 sequence: CASSHSYEQYF. Written as DNA, the CDR3 is TGTGCCAGCAGCCATTCTTACGAGCAGTACTTC.

The chain employs TRBV30 and TRBJ2-7; 12 nucleotides match TRBD2. Looked up from germline, CDR1 is GTSNPN and CDR2 is SVGIG (reference sequence). The CDR3 has 15 residues. The trim removed 5 bases at V and 6 bases at J, leaving 11 bases unmatched. The CDR3 nucleotides read TGTGCCTGGTTACTAGCGGGAGGCCCCAGAACCGAGCAGTACTTC. Translation gives CAWLLAGGPRTEQYF. Full variable domain (rest looked up from reference TRBV30 and TRBJ2-7): SQTIHQWPATLVQPVGSPLSLECTVEGTSNPNLYWYRQAAGRGLQLLFYSVGIGQISSEVPQNLSASRPQDRQFILSSKKLLLSDSGFYLCAWLLAGGPRTEQYFGPGTRLTVT.

This rearrangement joins TRBV6-6 to TRBJ1-2; D is unresolved. CDR1 MNHNY and CDR2 SVGAGI come from the germline V gene (reference sequence). The CDR3 length is 13 residues. Between the trimmed V and J ends, which lost 6 bases and 0 bases, there was a span of 8 bases. The CDR3 DNA follows: TGTGCCAGCAGGTTCGCGGCTAACTATGGCTACACCTTC. Translated: CASRFAANYGYTF.

The chain carries TRBV5-1 and TRBJ2-5; D is unresolved. The V gene's germline CDR1 is SGHRS and CDR2 YFSETQ. The CDR3 spans 16 residues. V gave up 0 bases and J gave up 4 bases, with 16 bases separating them. This chain's CDR3 is CASSLAFGGLRETQYF. The CDR3 DNA sequence: TGCGCCAGCAGCTTGGCGTTTGGCGGCCTAAGAGAGACCCAGTACTTC.

This chain joins TRBV5-1 and TRBJ2-1; perhaps TRBD2 as D (5 bases). Germline CDR1 is SGHRS and CDR2 is YFSETQ. CDR3 length equals 15 residues. The germline V and J ends were trimmed by 4 bases and 0 bases, with 11 bases remaining between them. CDR3 coding DNA: TGCGCCAGCAGCCGGGATTTGGTCTCCTACAATGAGCAGTTCTTC. It codes for CASSRDLVSYNEQFF.